The clone carrying this T cell receptor beta chain was observed many times. As to time point: longitudinal time-point 1 (baseline). The sample is drawn from a study of neurological immune-mediated disorders. CDR3 length equals 15 residues. The V gene lost 2 bases and the J gene lost 4 bases, with 11 bases spanning the gap. Germline V gives CDR1 MNHEY, CDR2 SVGAGI. The method for making cDNA was 5'RACE, and it used 10-nucleotide random UMIs. TCRdb independently ran MiXCR on the 5' RACE reads; one entry per CDR3 protein. The data show about 57,000 distinct CDR3 sequences, roughly a tenth seen once. The chain joins TRBV6-5 to TRBJ2-2; D perhaps matches TRBD1 (6 bases). Sequencing was done on a sample of PBMCs. The clonotype comes from a male donor with HTLV-1-associated myelopathy (HAM/TSP). The CDR3 here is CASSYVGTSTGELFF. DNA of the CDR3: TGTGCCAGCAGTTACGTGGGGACAAGCACCGGGGAGCTGTTTTTT.